This entry lists 6 T cell receptor beta chains sequenced from one sample in a study of blood T cell repertoires in COVID-19. Here immunoSEQ multiplex PCR was the method, and the copy in TCRdb shows in-frame clones only, minus some. The table has more than 85,000 clones, 84% seen once; the top ten hold 6.6%. Sequenced sample: peripheral blood. Source of these receptors: a woman in her forties or fifties with acute or convalescent COVID-19.

The chain has TRBV5-1 and TRBJ2-1, with D maybe TRBD2 (6 bases). The CDR3 is 13 amino acids. Per the germline V gene, CDR1 is SGHRS and CDR2 is YFSETQ. V was clipped by 2 bases and J by 14 bases, with 17 bases between them. Here the CDR3 reads CASSFGGITGEFF. In DNA form, the CDR3 reads TGCGCCAGCAGCTTTGGGGGTATAACGGGAGAGTTCTTC.

This clone was counted once. Here the CDR3 reads CASRKGAGMMNTEAFF. CDR3 nucleotides: TGTGCCAGTAGGAAGGGGGCGGGGATGATGAACACTGAAGCTTTCTTT. This chain links TRBV19 with TRBJ1-1; TRBD1 aligns across 7 bases. Looked up from germline, CDR1 is LNHDA and CDR2 is SQIVND (reference sequence). The CDR3 totals 16 residues. The V segment lost 6 bases and the J segment 0 bases; nucleotides outside the gene matches: 10.

This clone was counted a single time. At the DNA level, this CDR3 is encoded by other sequences in the same sample as well. This sequence joins TRBV18 and TRBJ1-1, with 11 bases aligning to TRBD1. The CDR3 contains 14 residues. Losses at the gene ends were 3 bases for V and 5 bases for J; bases not matched to a gene: 2. CDR1 and CDR2 (germline): KGHSH, LQKENI. The CDR3 DNA reads as TGTGCCAGCTCACCCGGGACAGGGGGAACTGAAGCTTTCTTT. Its translation: CASSPGTGGTEAFF.

The chain recombines TRBV20-1 with TRBJ2-7; D perhaps matches TRBD1 (6 bases). Germline V gene lookup returns CDR1 DFQATT and CDR2 SNEGSKA (reference sequence). This CDR3 has 10 residues. V lost 5 bases to trimming and J lost 8 bases, with 10 bases between them. CDR3 region: CSALGQKQYF. As DNA, the CDR3 is TGCAGTGCTCTTGGACAGAAGCAGTACTTC.

This sequence joins TRBV5-4 and TRBJ1-4, with D possibly being TRBD1 (5 bases). The CDR3 length is 15 residues. Per the germline V gene, CDR1 is SGHNT and CDR2 is YYREEE (reference sequence). Trimming shortened V by 4 bases and J by 4 bases, and 14 bases separated the two germline ends. CDR3 bases: TGTGCCAGCAGCCGCGGGGGGATGGTTAATGAAAAACTGTTTTTT. Amino acid sequence: CASSRGGMVNEKLFF.

The genes are TRBV2 and TRBJ2-4; 9 positions agree with TRBD1. Germline V lookup: CDR1 SNHLY, CDR2 FYNNEI. With 10 bases clipped from V and 7 bases from J, the junction kept 2 bases outside the gene matches. The CDR3 extends over 11 amino acids. CDR3 in DNA: TGTGCCACAGGGACAGGGAACATTCAGTACTTC. Protein product: CATGTGNIQYF.